This T cell receptor (beta chain) was sequenced during a study of blood T cell repertoires in COVID-19. The overall study: Italy, Spain and the United States were the sources of the convalescent and acute COVID-19 samples. Nucleic acid was either cDNA or gDNA, and it came from T cells, B-cell-depleted T cells, or PBMCs.

Germline CDR1 and CDR2: SGHNT and YYREEE (reference sequence). Germline trimming cut 4 bases from V and 3 bases from J; bases unmatched to any gene: 10. The CDR3 extends over 16 amino acids. Original processing notes: Reference gene primer amplification in the assay estimated nucleated cell counts. The protocol was immunoSEQ multiplex PCR, while the TCRdb copy is restricted to in-frame clones and leaves out a portion. D and trimming were read from the DNA, whereas the V and J calls and clone size are those reported in that table. The data hold 70,000 or so clones, with around 85% observed a single time.

This clonotype originated in a woman of 80 years or more with acute or convalescent COVID-19. Material for sequencing was peripheral blood. The V and J genes are TRBV5-4 and TRBJ2-3; 8 nucleotides align to TRBD1. DNA of the CDR3: TGTGCCAGCAGCCACGGACAGGGACGGTGGACAGATACGCAGTATTTT. This encodes CASSHGQGRWTDTQYF.